This section outlines one TCR beta chain sequence together with its context. This record comes from a study of T cell changes during pregnancy in multiple sclerosis. Germline V gene lookup returns CDR1 SGHVS and CDR2 FQNEAQ. The CDR3 extends over 16 amino acids. J lost 6 bases, V lost 5 bases, and 11 bases had no gene match. Assay used: immunoSEQ multiplex PCR; TCRdb lists only in-frame clones, some missing. The table includes tens of thousands of clones, 80% to 95% detected once. This TCR was recovered from a female donor with multiple sclerosis, enrolled in a pregnancy study. The input for sequencing was peripheral blood, taken in the second trimester of pregnancy. The V call is TRBV7-8, the J call TRBJ2-2, with TRBD1 identical over 8 bases. CDR3 region: CASSPRPQGAAGELFF. The CDR3, as DNA: TGTGCCAGCAGCCCCCGACCCCAGGGGGCAGCCGGGGAGCTGTTTTTT.